This T cell receptor beta chain was identified in a study of response to subunit inactivated influenza vaccine. TCRdb processed the RT-PCR reads anew with MiXCR; each CDR3 protein has one entry. In the table there are a few hundred thousand distinct CDR3 sequences, roughly 15% of which are singletons. There are 13 residues in the CDR3. V was trimmed by 4 bases and J by 4 bases, leaving 11 bases between them. The germline CDR1 and CDR2 sequences are SGHAT and FQNNGV. The receptor was isolated from a man in his forties or fifties who received an inactivated influenza vaccine. The source material was PBMCs from blood, sampled roughly 13 days after vaccination. V usage is TRBV11-2 and J usage is TRBJ2-7; D gene unclear. The CDR3 region is CASSSGVGYEQYF. The CDR3 region has the DNA TGTGCCAGCAGCTCAGGCGTGGGGTACGAGCAGTACTTC.